One sample yielded the 22 T cell receptor beta chains listed below, sequenced in a study of blood T cells in healthy people across ages. For the second PCR, which ran for about 6 to 11 cycles, a sample-barcoded 5' primer and a J-beta primer mix were used. TCRdb re-called the 5' RACE reads with MiXCR, one entry per CDR3 protein. The profile covers about 1.1 million distinct CDR3 sequences, with 30% to 40% appearing a single time and around 12% taken by the ten largest. Source material: blood. The receptors were sampled from a man aged 18 to 29 in good health.

The J gene is TRBJ1-2, the V gene TRBV27; 11 bases match TRBD1. CDR3 length equals 15 residues. The germline CDR1 and CDR2 sequences are MNHEY and SMNVEV (reference sequence). V trimming: 4 bases; J trimming: 8 bases; junction bases outside the gene matches: 9. CDR3 in amino acids: CASSSWTGGKGGYTF. The CDR3 DNA follows: TGTGCCAGCAGTTCCTGGACAGGGGGCAAAGGAGGCTACACCTTC.

The chain's CDR3 is CSASKGQAPGNIQYF. The CDR3 DNA is TGCAGTGCCTCCAAGGGACAGGCTCCTGGGAACATTCAGTACTTC. This sequence joins TRBV20-1 and TRBJ2-4; TRBD1 matches 8 bases. Germline V gives CDR1 DFQATT, CDR2 SNEGSKA (reference sequence). Trimming cost V 6 bases and J 7 bases; bases outside gene matches: 14. This CDR3 spans 15 amino acids.

The chain joins TRBV29-1 to TRBJ2-2, with 8 nucleotides matching TRBD1. Germline V gene sequence: CDR1 SQVTM, CDR2 ANQGSEA. Trimming removed 7 bases from V and 6 bases from J; junction bases left unmatched: 13. The CDR3 is 15 residues long. The CDR3 here is CSASGQGGGPGELFF. As DNA, the CDR3 is TGCAGCGCCTCAGGACAGGGAGGTGGCCCCGGGGAGCTGTTTTTT.

The V and J genes are TRBV30 and TRBJ1-1; the D gene is possibly TRBD1 (5 bases). The CDR3 loop spans 13 amino acids. Germline CDR1 and CDR2: GTSNPN and SVGIG (reference sequence). Trimming cost V 3 bases and J 4 bases, with 12 bases left between them. CDR3 bases: TGTGCCTGGAGCGGTGGGGGGTTCACTGAAGCTTTCTTT. As protein: CAWSGGGFTEAFF. The full variable domain, in which reference TRBV30 and TRBJ1-1 provide the parts outside the CDR3, is SQTIHQWPATLVQPVGSPLSLECTVEGTSNPNLYWYRQAAGRGLQLLFYSVGIGQISSEVPQNLSASRPQDRQFILSSKKLLLSDSGFYLCAWSGGGFTEAFFGQGTRLTVV.

The chain links TRBV4-1 to TRBJ1-5; D is uncertain. Germline loops: CDR1 MGHRA, CDR2 YSYEKL. V was clipped by 1 base and J by 0 bases, with 10 bases between them. The CDR3 is 16 residues long. CDR3 in DNA: TGCGCCAGCAGCCAAGTAATAGGAAATAGCAATCAGCCCCAGCATTTT. It is translated as CASSQVIGNSNQPQHF.

The chain combines TRBV27 with TRBJ2-2, with D hard to call. The germline V gene has CDR1 MNHEY and CDR2 SMNVEV (reference sequence). The CDR3 has 13 amino acids. Trimming stripped 3 bases from V and 6 bases from J, with 8 bases between. In nucleotides, the CDR3 is TGTGCCAGCAGTTTGGTTAGGCCCGGGGAGCTGTTTTTT. It is translated as CASSLVRPGELFF.

This clonotype has more than one count but fewer than ten. This rearrangement joins TRBV5-5 to TRBJ1-2; no definite D call. The CDR3 runs to 16 residues. V was clipped by 0 bases and J by 2 bases, with 14 bases between them. The germline CDR1 and CDR2 sequences are SGHKS and YYEKEE (reference sequence). The CDR3 is CASSLDQAEPNYGYTF. DNA of the CDR3: TGTGCCAGCAGCTTGGATCAGGCAGAACCAAACTATGGCTACACCTTC.

The V gene is TRBV4-2, the J gene TRBJ1-5; TRBD1 matches 8 bases. CDR3 length: 16 amino acids. The junction had 4 bases not matched to a gene; V was cut back by 1 base and J by 2 bases. Germline CDR1 LGHNA, CDR2 YNFKEQ. The CDR3 DNA follows: TGTGCCAGCAGCCAAGGGACAGGGAGGGGCAATCAGCCCCAGCATTTT. It codes for CASSQGTGRGNQPQHF.

The chain has TRBV7-2 and TRBJ2-7; 10 bases fit TRBD2. CDR1 is SGHTA, CDR2 FQGNSA, per germline. The trim removed 6 bases at V and 7 bases at J, leaving 12 bases unmatched. The CDR3 has 15 amino acids. The CDR3 here is CASSPNSGGSYEQYF. CDR3 in DNA: TGTGCCAGCAGTCCAAATAGCGGGGGGAGCTATGAGCAGTACTTC.

The rearrangement links TRBV4-1 to TRBJ1-1; D gene uncertain. V dropped 1 base and J dropped 4 bases, with 7 bases sitting between them. The CDR3 totals 13 residues. The V gene's germline CDR1 is MGHRA and CDR2 YSYEKL. The CDR3 nucleotides are TGCGCCAGCAGCCAAGTCGGATTCACTGAAGCTTTCTTT. Translating gives CASSQVGFTEAFF.

This chain links TRBV29-1 with TRBJ2-5; no clear D. This CDR3 has 13 residues. The V gene's germline CDR1 is SQVTM and CDR2 ANQGSEA. The V end lost 7 bases, the J end lost 11 bases, and 23 bases lay between the germline ends. The CDR3 loop reads CSAPAPVGNEQYF. CDR3 nucleotides: TGCAGCGCTCCCGCCCCGGTGGGCAATGAGCAGTACTTC.

This chain links TRBV11-2 with TRBJ1-2; D call uncertain. Germline V gene sequence: CDR1 SGHAT, CDR2 FQNNGV. The CDR3 contains 16 residues. Trimming pared 5 bases from V and 9 bases from J, leaving 25 bases between. CDR3 amino acids: CASSIDLSDRSYSYTF. CDR3 sequence (DNA): TGTGCCAGCAGCATTGACTTAAGTGACCGATCATATAGCTACACCTTC. Full variable domain (rest looked up from reference TRBV11-2 and TRBJ1-2): EAGVAQSPRYKIIEKRQSVAFWCNPISGHATLYWYQQILGQGPKLLIQFQNNGVVDDSQLPKDRFSAERLKGVDSTLKIQPAKLEDSAVYLCASSIDLSDRSYSYTFGSGTRLTVV.

The chain is built from TRBV7-2 and TRBJ2-1; 7 bases match TRBD1. The germline CDR1 and CDR2 sequences are SGHTA and FQGNSA. V lost 0 bases, J lost 8 bases, and 7 bases stayed unmatched. This CDR3 contains 15 residues. The CDR3 spells CASSLATGAEYEQFF. The CDR3 nucleotides read TGTGCCAGCAGCTTAGCAACAGGGGCGGAGTATGAGCAGTTCTTC.

The rearrangement links TRBV18 to TRBJ2-5; a weak D match, TRBD2 (6 bases). This CDR3 is built from 17 residues. V dropped 2 bases and J dropped 5 bases, with 21 bases sitting between them. CDR1 is KGHSH, CDR2 LQKENI, per germline. The CDR3 DNA follows: TGTGCCAGCTCACCAATTAAACCTCGCGGGGTCATGGAGACCCAGTACTTC. Translation: CASSPIKPRGVMETQYF.

The genes are TRBV13 and TRBJ1-2; D remains ambiguous. The CDR3 sequence is 12 residues long. Germline loops: CDR1 PRHDT, CDR2 FYEKMQ (reference sequence). Trimming took 5 bases from V and 3 from J, leaving 7 bases between them. The DNA of the CDR3 is TGTGCCAGCAGCCGTCACTACTATGGCTACACCTTC. Its protein product is CASSRHYYGYTF.

This clonotype was observed at least ten times. The chain joins TRBV9 to TRBJ2-2; D is uncertain. The CDR3 extends over 12 amino acids. Germline loops: CDR1 SGDLS, CDR2 YYNGEE. The V gene lost 3 bases and the J gene lost 2 bases, with 2 bases spanning the gap. CDR3 nucleotides: TGTGCCAGCAGCGGTAACACCGGGGAGCTGTTTTTT. This encodes CASSGNTGELFF.

The chain joins TRBV6-6 to TRBJ1-5; D might be TRBD1 (6 bases). In germline, CDR1 is MNHNY, CDR2 SVGAGI (reference sequence). The V gene lost 7 bases and the J gene lost 6 bases, with 16 bases spanning the gap. The CDR3 length is 14 residues. CDR3 in amino acids: CASNRQVGSQPQHF. The DNA for the CDR3 is TGTGCCAGCAACCGACAGGTGGGGTCTCAGCCCCAGCATTTT.

This clonotype was picked up a small number of times. The V call is TRBV7-8, the J call TRBJ1-1; 8 bases line up with TRBD1. This CDR3 spans 16 amino acids. Per germline, CDR1 SGHVS and CDR2 FQNEAQ. V lost 5 bases, J lost 5 bases, and 13 bases stayed unmatched. This chain's CDR3 is CASSPSRTGKATEAFF. The CDR3 DNA sequence: TGTGCCAGCAGCCCATCTAGGACAGGGAAAGCGACTGAAGCTTTCTTT.

This clonotype was found a few times. The chain recombines TRBV24-1 with TRBJ2-3; 9 bases fit TRBD2. Germline V gives CDR1 KGHDR, CDR2 SFDVKD. The junction had 6 bases not matched to a gene; V was cut back by 7 bases and J by 2 bases. The CDR3 has 15 amino acids. The DNA for the CDR3 is TGTGCCACCAGGCTGACTAGCGGTGACACAGATACGCAGTATTTT. Amino acids: CATRLTSGDTDTQYF.

There are a few counts of this clonotype. The chain couples TRBV12-3 or TRBV12-4 to TRBJ1-6; D gene ambiguous. The CDR3 length is 15 residues. Trimming took off 8 bases at V and 8 bases at J, with 19 bases between the two ends. CDR3 protein: CASRPPEGIDSPLHF. DNA for the CDR3: TGTGCCAGCCGCCCACCCGAAGGGATTGATTCACCCCTCCACTTT.

The gene calls are TRBV7-9 and TRBJ2-1, with D perhaps being TRBD1 or TRBD2 (6 bases each). V was cut by 6 bases and J by 8 bases, with 17 bases left in between. Germline CDR1 and CDR2: SEHNR and FQNEAQ (reference sequence). The CDR3 has 14 amino acids. The CDR3 DNA follows: TGTGCCAGCAGAAAGGGGGGAAGGGGCTATGAGCAGTTCTTC. Translated: CASRKGGRGYEQFF.

This clonotype was counted only a few times. The V and J genes are TRBV7-9 and TRBJ2-1; the match to TRBD2 covers 9 bases. Germline assignment: CDR1 SEHNR and CDR2 FQNEAQ (reference sequence). The length of the CDR3 is 16 residues. After removal of 1 base from V and 7 bases from J, the junction contained 8 bases not matched to a gene. The chain's CDR3 is CASSLVSLAGLNEQFF. The CDR3 DNA reads as TGTGCCAGCAGCTTAGTCTCTCTAGCGGGGTTAAATGAGCAGTTCTTC.